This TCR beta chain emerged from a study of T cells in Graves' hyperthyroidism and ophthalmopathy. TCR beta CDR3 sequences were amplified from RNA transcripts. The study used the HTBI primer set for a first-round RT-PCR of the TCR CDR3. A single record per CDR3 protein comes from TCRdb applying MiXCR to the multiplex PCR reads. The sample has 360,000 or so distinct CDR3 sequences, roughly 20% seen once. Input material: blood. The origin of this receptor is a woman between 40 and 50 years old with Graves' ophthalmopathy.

The CDR3: CASSLAPQGYEQYF. The CDR3 DNA reads TGTGCCAGCAGCTTAGCACCACAGGGTTACGAGCAGTACTTC. V and J are TRBV11-2 and TRBJ2-7, with D maybe TRBD1 (6 bases). Trimming removed 1 base at V and 4 bases at J, with 11 bases between. The germline CDR1 and CDR2 sequences are SGHAT and FQNNGV. The CDR3 covers 14 residues.